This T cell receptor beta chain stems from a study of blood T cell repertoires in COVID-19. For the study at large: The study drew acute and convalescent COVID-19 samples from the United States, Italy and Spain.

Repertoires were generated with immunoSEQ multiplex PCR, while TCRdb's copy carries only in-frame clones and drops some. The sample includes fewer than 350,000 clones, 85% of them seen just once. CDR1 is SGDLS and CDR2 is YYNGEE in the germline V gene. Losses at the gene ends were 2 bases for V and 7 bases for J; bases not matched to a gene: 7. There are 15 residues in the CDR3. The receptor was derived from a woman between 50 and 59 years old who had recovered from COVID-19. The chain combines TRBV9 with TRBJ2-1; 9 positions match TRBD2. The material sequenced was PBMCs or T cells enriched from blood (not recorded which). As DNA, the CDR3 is TGTGCCAGCAGCGTTAGCGGGAGCTATGGGAATGAGCAGTTCTTC. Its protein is CASSVSGSYGNEQFF. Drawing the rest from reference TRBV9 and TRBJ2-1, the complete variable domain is DSGVTQTPKHLITATGQRVTLRCSPRSGDLSVYWYQQSLDQGLQFLIQYYNGEERAKGNILERFSAQQFPDLHSELNLSSLELGDSALYFCASSVSGSYGNEQFFGPGTRLTVL.